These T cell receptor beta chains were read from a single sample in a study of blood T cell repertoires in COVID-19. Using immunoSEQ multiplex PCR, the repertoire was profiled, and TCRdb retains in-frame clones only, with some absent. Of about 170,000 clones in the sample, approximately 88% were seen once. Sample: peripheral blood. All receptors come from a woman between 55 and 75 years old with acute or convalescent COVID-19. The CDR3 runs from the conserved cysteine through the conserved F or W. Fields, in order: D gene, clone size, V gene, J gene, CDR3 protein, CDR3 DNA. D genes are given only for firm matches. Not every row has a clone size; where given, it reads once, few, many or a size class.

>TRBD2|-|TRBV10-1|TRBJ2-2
CASSDSGRGPTGELFF
TGCGCCAGCAGTGATTCAGGGAGGGGTCCAACCGGGGAGCTGTTTTTT
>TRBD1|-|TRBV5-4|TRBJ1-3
CASSFGGTGPSGNTIYF
TGTGCCAGCAGCTTTGGGGGGACAGGCCCCTCTGGAAACACCATATATTTT
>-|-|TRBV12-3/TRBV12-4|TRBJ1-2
CASSSRRSGYTF
TGTGCCAGCAGTTCCCGGCGGAGTGGCTACACCTTC
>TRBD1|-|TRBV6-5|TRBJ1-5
CASKRQGSNQPQHF
TGTGCCAGCAAGAGACAGGGGAGCAATCAGCCCCAGCATTTT
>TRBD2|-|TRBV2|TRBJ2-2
CASRDVGEGTGELFF
TGTGCCAGCAGAGATGTCGGGGAGGGCACCGGGGAGCTGTTTTTT
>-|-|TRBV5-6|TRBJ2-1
CASTWRDSNEQFF
TGTGCCAGCACTTGGCGGGACTCTAATGAGCAGTTCTTC
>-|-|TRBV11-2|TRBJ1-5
CASSKENQPQHF
TGTGCCAGCAGCAAGGAGAATCAGCCCCAGCATTTT
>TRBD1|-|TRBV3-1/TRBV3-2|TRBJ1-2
CASSPGQGGYGYTF
TGTGCCAGCAGCCCGGGACAGGGCGGCTATGGCTACACCTTC
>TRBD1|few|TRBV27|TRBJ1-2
CASSLTGQVPYGYTF
TGTGCCAGCAGTTTAACGGGACAGGTGCCCTATGGCTACACCTTC
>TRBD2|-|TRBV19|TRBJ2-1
CASSMARGLAGGPEQFF
TGTGCCAGTAGTATGGCCCGGGGACTAGCGGGGGGACCTGAGCAGTTCTTC
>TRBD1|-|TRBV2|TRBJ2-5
CASCDRGVSPSQETQYF
TGTGCCAGCTGTGACAGGGGCGTAAGTCCTAGTCAAGAGACCCAGTACTTC
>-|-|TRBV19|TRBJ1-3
CASTPPYSGNTIYF
TGTGCCAGTACCCCCCCGTACTCTGGAAACACCATATATTTT
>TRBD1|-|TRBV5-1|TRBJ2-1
CASSLWTGGNEQFF
TGCGCCAGCAGCCTTTGGACAGGGGGCAATGAGCAGTTCTTC
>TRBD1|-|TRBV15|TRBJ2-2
CATSREETGVLVELFF
TGTGCCACCAGCAGAGAAGAGACAGGGGTTTTGGTGGAGCTGTTTTTT
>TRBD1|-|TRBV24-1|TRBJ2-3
CATSDRTGADTQYF
TGTGCCACCAGTGACCGGACAGGGGCAGATACGCAGTATTTT
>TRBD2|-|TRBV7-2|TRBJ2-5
CASSLEGLAGRTQYF
TGTGCCAGCAGCTTAGAGGGGCTAGCGGGGAGGACCCAGTACTTC
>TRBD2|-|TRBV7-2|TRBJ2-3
CASSLAAGGSTDTQYF
TGTGCCAGCAGCTTAGCTGCGGGGGGAAGCACAGATACGCAGTATTTT
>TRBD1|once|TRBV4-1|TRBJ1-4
CASSQDLQGGRNEKLFF
TGCGCCAGCAGCCAAGATCTTCAGGGGGGTCGAAATGAAAAACTGTTTTTT
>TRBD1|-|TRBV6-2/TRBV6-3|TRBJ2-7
CASSAPGQGVYEQYF
TGTGCCAGCAGTGCCCCGGGACAGGGTGTCTACGAGCAGTACTTC
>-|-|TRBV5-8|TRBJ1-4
CASTVATNEKLFF
TGTGCCAGCACCGTGGCTACTAATGAAAAACTGTTTTTT
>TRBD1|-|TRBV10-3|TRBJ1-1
CATQRGLNTEAFF
TGTGCCACCCAGAGGGGGCTCAACACTGAAGCTTTCTTT
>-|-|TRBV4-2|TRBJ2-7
CASSQSAGAAYEQYF
TGTGCCAGCAGCCAATCCGCGGGGGCCGCCTACGAGCAGTACTTC
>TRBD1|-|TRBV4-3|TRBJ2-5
CASSLGTGGGRDQETQYF
TGCGCCAGCAGCCTCGGGACAGGGGGCGGCAGGGACCAAGAGACCCAGTACTTC
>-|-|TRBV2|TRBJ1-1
CASSVLQGFSRRDTEAFF
TGTGCCAGCAGTGTGCTGCAGGGTTTCAGTAGGAGGGACACTGAAGCTTTCTTT
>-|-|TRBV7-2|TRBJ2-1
CASSDPGSQAYNEQFF
TGTGCCAGCAGCGACCCGGGGAGCCAGGCTTACAATGAGCAGTTCTTC
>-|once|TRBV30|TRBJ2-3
CAWSVGQSSTDTQYF
TGTGCCTGGAGTGTTGGGCAGTCTAGCACAGATACGCAGTATTTT
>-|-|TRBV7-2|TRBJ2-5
CASSLVAVTQETQYF
TGTGCCAGCAGCTTAGTAGCGGTTACCCAAGAGACCCAGTACTTC